These 15 T cell receptor beta chains share one sample of origin, sequenced in a study of response to subunit inactivated influenza vaccine. TCRdb itself ran the RT-PCR reads through MiXCR, one entry per CDR3 protein. Here the sample spans 600,000 to 850,000 distinct CDR3 sequences, around 13% being singletons. Source: PBMCs from blood, taken approximately 15 days before vaccination. Receptor source: a man aged 45-65 years who received an inactivated influenza vaccine.

V gene TRBV4-3 combines with J gene TRBJ1-1, with TRBD1 identical over 8 bases. Per germline, CDR1 LGHNA and CDR2 YSLEER. This CDR3 has 15 amino acids. J lost 1 base, V lost 5 bases, and 6 bases had no gene match. The CDR3 sequence: CASSVQDRGNTEAFF. The CDR3 DNA sequence: TGCGCCAGCAGCGTCCAAGACAGGGGGAACACTGAAGCTTTCTTT.

The CDR3 is CSARFPGRRTGELFF. The CDR3 DNA sequence: TGCAGTGCTAGATTCCCGGGTAGACGCACCGGGGAGCTGTTTTTT. The rearrangement joins TRBV20-1 to TRBJ2-2; D remains ambiguous. Germline V gives CDR1 DFQATT, CDR2 SNEGSKA (reference sequence). The CDR3 covers 15 residues. V lost 2 bases to trimming and J lost 4 bases, with 14 bases between them.

The genes are TRBV10-3 and TRBJ2-1; D could derive from TRBD1 or TRBD2 (5 bases each). This CDR3 comprises 15 residues. Germline CDR1 and CDR2: ENHRY and SYGVKD. Between the trimmed V and J ends, which lost 6 bases and 3 bases, there was a span of 15 bases. DNA of the CDR3: TGTGCCATCAGCCCCGGGACCGTAAGCTACAATGAGCAGTTCTTC. The encoded protein is CAISPGTVSYNEQFF.

The sample holds many counts of this clonotype. The chain links TRBV7-9 to TRBJ1-2, with 7 bases lining up with TRBD1. Trimming removed 5 bases from V and 5 bases from J; junction bases left unmatched: 11. Germline CDR1 and CDR2: SEHNR and FQNEAQ (reference sequence). The CDR3 has 15 residues. In nucleotides, the CDR3 is TGTGCCAGCAGCGGTAGACAGGGTACCTCTTATGGCTACACCTTC. Translation: CASSGRQGTSYGYTF.

The chain employs TRBV20-1 and TRBJ2-1; 10 bases are a match to TRBD2. J gave up 6 bases and V 2 bases, and 7 bases lay outside the gene matches. Germline CDR1 is DFQATT and CDR2 is SNEGSKA (reference sequence). The CDR3 extends over 15 amino acids. For the CDR3, the DNA is TGCAGTGCTAGATCTACTAGCGGGGACTCCAATGAGCAGTTCTTC. Protein sequence: CSARSTSGDSNEQFF.

The chain uses TRBV7-2 and TRBJ2-5, with D tentatively TRBD2 (5 bases). The CDR3 totals 14 residues. CDR1 is SGHTA and CDR2 is FQGNSA in the germline V gene. Deletions cut 5 bases from V and 5 bases from J, with 15 bases between. This chain's CDR3 is CASSPRGWLETQYF. For the CDR3, the DNA is TGTGCCAGCAGCCCGCGCGGGTGGCTGGAGACCCAGTACTTC.

The chain has TRBV5-1 and TRBJ2-1, with 10 bases identical to TRBD2. CDR1 is SGHRS, CDR2 YFSETQ, per germline. V gave up 3 bases and J gave up 5 bases; unmatched junction bases: 11. The CDR3 runs 17 residues. The CDR3 region is CASSSLTGTSVHNEQFF. DNA for the CDR3: TGCGCCAGCAGCTCCCTTACCGGGACTAGCGTTCACAATGAGCAGTTCTTC.

In its sample, this clonotype was seen a few times. The chain combines TRBV9 with TRBJ1-6, with 8 bases aligning to TRBD1. The CDR3 runs 14 residues. V dropped 0 bases and J dropped 9; count of bases not matched to a gene: 2. Germline loops: CDR1 SGDLS, CDR2 YYNGEE. CDR3 in amino acids: CASSVVDRGSPLHF. CDR3 coding DNA: TGTGCCAGCAGCGTAGTTGACAGGGGTTCACCCCTCCACTTT.

There are many counts of this clonotype. The rearrangement links TRBV7-2 to TRBJ2-5; D unclear. The V and J ends lost 5 bases and 0 bases respectively, with 7 bases between them. Germline CDR1 is SGHTA and CDR2 is FQGNSA. The CDR3 spans 13 residues. Here the CDR3 DNA reads TGTGCCAGCAGCCCTGCTAACCAAGAGACCCAGTACTTC. Its protein product is CASSPANQETQYF.

This chain links TRBV15 with TRBJ2-1; TRBD2 matches at 7 bases. Germline CDR1 and CDR2: LNHNV and YYDKDF (reference sequence). This CDR3 is built from 16 residues. V was clipped by 0 bases and J by 4 bases; unmatched bases: 6. Written as DNA, the CDR3 is TGTGCCACCAGCAGAGATAAGCGGGAACCATACAATGAGCAGTTCTTC. Encoded protein: CATSRDKREPYNEQFF.

This clonotype has ten or more counts. The J gene is TRBJ2-2, the V gene TRBV2, with D tentatively TRBD1 (6 bases). The CDR3 runs to 15 residues. V was clipped by 6 bases and J by 0 bases, with 11 bases between them. Germline values: CDR1 SNHLY, CDR2 FYNNEI. CDR3 bases: TGTGCCAGCAGGGCCGACAGGACGAACACCGGGGAGCTGTTTTTT. It encodes CASRADRTNTGELFF.

The chain carries TRBV20-1 and TRBJ2-1; 10 bases agree with TRBD2. V lost 6 bases and J lost 8; bases outside the gene matches: 13. The germline CDR1 and CDR2 sequences are DFQATT and SNEGSKA (reference sequence). The CDR3 loop spans 15 amino acids. The CDR3: CSASPGSGRVDEQFF. For the CDR3, the DNA is TGCAGTGCCAGCCCCGGGAGCGGGAGGGTTGATGAGCAGTTCTTC.

This clonotype was picked up a small number of times. The chain joins TRBV20-1 to TRBJ2-1; a possible D gene is TRBD2 (5 bases). CDR3 size: 13 residues. Germline CDR1 is DFQATT and CDR2 is SNEGSKA (reference sequence). Trimming pared 8 bases from V and 8 bases from J, leaving 19 bases between. CDR3 sequence (DNA): TGCAGTACCGTTCGACTACTTGTGGATGAGCAGTTCTTC. This gives the protein CSTVRLLVDEQFF.

J is TRBJ2-2 and V is TRBV11-2; possible D gene TRBD1, 6 bases. From germline, CDR1 is SGHAT and CDR2 FQNNGV. The CDR3 covers 13 residues. V was cut by 5 bases and J by 4 bases, with 8 bases left in between. DNA for the CDR3: TGTGCCAGCAGCACAGGGTCCACCGGGGAGCTGTTTTTT. It translates to CASSTGSTGELFF.

V is TRBV28 and J is TRBJ2-5, with 8 bases aligning to TRBD1. Germline CDR1 reads MDHEN; CDR2 reads SYDVKM. This CDR3 spans 13 amino acids. The V segment lost 7 bases and the J segment 5 bases; nucleotides outside the gene matches: 6. The CDR3 DNA reads as TGTGCCAGCATCCAGGGGGCTGGTGAGACCCAGTACTTC. Residues: CASIQGAGETQYF.